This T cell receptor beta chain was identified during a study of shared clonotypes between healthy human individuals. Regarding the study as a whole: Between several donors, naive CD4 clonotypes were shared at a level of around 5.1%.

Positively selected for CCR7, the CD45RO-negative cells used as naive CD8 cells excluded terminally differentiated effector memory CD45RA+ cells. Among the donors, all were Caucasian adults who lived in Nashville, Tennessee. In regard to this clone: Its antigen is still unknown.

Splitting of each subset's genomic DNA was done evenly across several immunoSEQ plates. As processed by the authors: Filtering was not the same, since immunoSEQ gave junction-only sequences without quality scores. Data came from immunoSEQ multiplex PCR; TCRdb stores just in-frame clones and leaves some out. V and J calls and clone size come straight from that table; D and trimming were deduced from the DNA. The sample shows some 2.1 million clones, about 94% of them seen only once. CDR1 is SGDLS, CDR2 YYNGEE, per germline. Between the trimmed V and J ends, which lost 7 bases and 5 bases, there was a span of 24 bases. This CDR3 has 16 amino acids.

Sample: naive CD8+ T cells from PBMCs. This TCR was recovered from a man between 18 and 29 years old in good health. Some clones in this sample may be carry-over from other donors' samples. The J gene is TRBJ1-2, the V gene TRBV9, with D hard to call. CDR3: CASSPFMVPETYGYTF. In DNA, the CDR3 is TGTGCCAGCTCTCCTTTCATGGTCCCGGAAACGTATGGCTACACCTTC.